This T cell receptor beta chain was sequenced in a study of blood T cell repertoires in COVID-19. Enrollees, about 18 to 89 years old, lived in 24 US areas. In the source study's methods: Reference gene primers were amplified, and this amplification served to estimate nucleated cell counts. Sequenced by immunoSEQ multiplex PCR; TCRdb stores in-frame clones only, minus some. The DNA was the basis for D and trimming; V, J and clone size are from that table. The sample comprises approximately 280,000 clones, roughly 87% of which are singletons, and about 6.1% rests with the top ten. The CDR3 totals 16 residues. With 5 bases clipped from V and 3 bases from J, the junction kept 5 bases outside the gene matches. Germline V CDR1 and CDR2: MDHEN, SYDVKM.

Sequencing was performed on PBMCs or T cells enriched from blood (not recorded which). J is TRBJ2-6 and V is TRBV28, with TRBD1 identical over 9 bases. This sequence was found in a woman in her thirties or forties who had recovered from COVID-19. CDR3 sequence: CASSEGQGGGANVLTF. The CDR3 DNA reads TGTGCCAGCAGTGAGGGACAGGGAGGTGGGGCCAACGTCCTGACTTTC.